This T cell receptor (beta chain) originates from a study of cytomegalovirus exposure and HLA in healthy donors. Findings and caveats of the study: It was found in a later analysis that first-cohort TCR clusters tended to co-occur in the 130 or so validation repertoires. Through in vitro validation, three CMV-associated chains were shown to be specific for CMV antigens. Most TCR sequences were seen very rarely across donors, but some public TCRs occurred in many. The classifier reportedly diagnosed cytomegalovirus status with high specificity and sensitivity.

Produced via immunoSEQ multiplex PCR; TCRdb's table is partial and in-frame only. The sample lists about 82,000 clones; around 95% were seen once. In the case of this clone: Its antigen is unidentified.

The V end lost 4 bases, the J end lost 9 bases, and 23 bases lay between the germline ends. The CDR3 sequence is 16 residues long. The germline gives CDR1 LGHNA, CDR2 YSLEER. The sequence derives from a woman younger than 30 in good health and CMV-seronegative. The V and J genes are TRBV4-3 and TRBJ2-3, with a weak D call TRBD2 (6 bases). Sequenced material: PBMCs. The CDR3 DNA reads as TGCGCCAGCAGCCTCCTCGGACCGCACACACGGGGGACGCAGTATTTT. Amino acid sequence: CASSLLGPHTRGTQYF.